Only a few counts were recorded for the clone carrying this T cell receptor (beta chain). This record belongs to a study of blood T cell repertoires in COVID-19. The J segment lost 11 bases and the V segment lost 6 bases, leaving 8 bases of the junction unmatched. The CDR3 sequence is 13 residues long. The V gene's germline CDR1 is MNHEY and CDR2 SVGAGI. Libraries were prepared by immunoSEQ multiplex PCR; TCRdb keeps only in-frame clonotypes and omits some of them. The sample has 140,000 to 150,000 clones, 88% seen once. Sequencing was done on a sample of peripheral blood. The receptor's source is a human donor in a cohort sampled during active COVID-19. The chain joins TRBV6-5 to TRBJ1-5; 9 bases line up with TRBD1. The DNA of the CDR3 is TGTGCCAGCAGCTGGGACAGGGTGAAAGCCCAGCATTTT. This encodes CASSWDRVKAQHF.